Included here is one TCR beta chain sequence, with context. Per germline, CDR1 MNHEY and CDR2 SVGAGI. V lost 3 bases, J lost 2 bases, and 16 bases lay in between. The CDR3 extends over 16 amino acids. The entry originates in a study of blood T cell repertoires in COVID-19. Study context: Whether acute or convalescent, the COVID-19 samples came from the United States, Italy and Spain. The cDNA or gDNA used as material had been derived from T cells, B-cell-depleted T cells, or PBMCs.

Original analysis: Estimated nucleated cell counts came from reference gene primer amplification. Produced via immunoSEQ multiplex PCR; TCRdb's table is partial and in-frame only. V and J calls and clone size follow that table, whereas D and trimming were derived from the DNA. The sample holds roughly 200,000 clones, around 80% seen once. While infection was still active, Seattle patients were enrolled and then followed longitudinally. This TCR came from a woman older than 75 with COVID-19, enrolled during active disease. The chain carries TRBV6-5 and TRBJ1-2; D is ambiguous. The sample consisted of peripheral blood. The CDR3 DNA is TGTGCCAGCAGTTATGACCCGGCAGGCGAGAACTATGGCTACACCTTC. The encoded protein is CASSYDPAGENYGYTF.